This T cell receptor (beta chain) was recorded in a study of T cell responses to AZD1222 COVID-19 vaccine. Study in general: It was second doses at about 4 or about 12 weeks that were pooled.

Findings and caveats of the study: Spike-specific TCRs gained breadth and depth after people received two AZD1222 doses. There were mostly white British donors and more females than males, and clonal diversity was possibly underestimated. The repertoires were collected only after the peak T cell response.

Points on this clone: Its cognate antigen is unknown.

Produced via immunoSEQ multiplex PCR; TCRdb's table is partial and in-frame only. Of around 83,000 clones in the sample, 86% were seen once. CDR3 length equals 15 residues. The germline V gene encodes CDR1 SGHTA and CDR2 FQGTGA. Trimming at V came to 4 bases and at J to 7 bases, leaving 9 bases not matched to a gene. This clonotype was obtained from an adult in good health. Sequencing was performed on peripheral blood, taken on day 0 of AZD1222 vaccination. The V gene is TRBV7-3, the J gene TRBJ1-4; 7 nucleotides line up with TRBD1. CDR3 residues: CASSSTRQGSEKLFF. The CDR3 coding sequence is TGTGCCAGCAGCTCTACTCGACAGGGCAGTGAAAAACTGTTTTTT.